These T cell receptor beta chains were read from a single sample in a study of blood T cell repertoires in COVID-19. Generated by immunoSEQ multiplex PCR, the TCRdb table keeps only in-frame clones and is missing some. Of under 200,000 clones detected, roughly 83% appear once; the ten largest clones hold approximately 1.5%. Sequencing input: peripheral blood. The origin of the receptors is a human donor in a cohort sampled during active COVID-19. CDR3s include the opening cysteine and the closing phenylalanine or tryptophan. A D gene is named only where the DNA matches it firmly. The size of a clone is reported for some rows only, either as once, few or many, or as a class for expanded clones.

d_call: TRBD1
j_call: TRBJ2-7
clone_size: .
v_call: TRBV9
cdr3_aa: CASSVVDRGNEQYF
cdr3_nt: TGTGCCAGCAGCGTAGTGGACAGGGGGAACGAGCAGTACTTC

d_call: TRBD2
j_call: TRBJ2-5
clone_size: .
v_call: TRBV11-2
cdr3_aa: CASSFRAGGPTETQYF
cdr3_nt: TGTGCCAGCAGCTTTCGAGCGGGAGGCCCCACAGAGACCCAGTACTTC

d_call: TRBD2
j_call: TRBJ2-7
clone_size: .
v_call: TRBV25-1
cdr3_aa: CASRLAGGLEQYF
cdr3_nt: TGTGCCAGCAGACTAGCGGGGGGGCTTGAGCAGTACTTC

d_call: .
j_call: TRBJ1-2
clone_size: .
v_call: TRBV20-1
cdr3_aa: CSARRPAGYTF
cdr3_nt: TGCAGTGCTAGGAGGCCAGCGGGCTACACCTTC

d_call: TRBD1
j_call: TRBJ1-1
clone_size: .
v_call: TRBV6-2/TRBV6-3
cdr3_aa: CASSYDRTGKNTEAFF
cdr3_nt: TGTGCCAGCAGTTACGACAGGACAGGGAAAAATACTGAAGCTTTCTTT

d_call: .
j_call: TRBJ2-7
clone_size: .
v_call: TRBV1
cdr3_aa: CTSSHRTSGGKEQYF
cdr3_nt: TGCACCAGCAGCCATCGGACTAGCGGGGGTAAAGAGCAGTACTTC

d_call: .
j_call: TRBJ2-1
clone_size: .
v_call: TRBV4-2
cdr3_aa: CASSQADGRGNNEQFF
cdr3_nt: TGTGCCAGCAGCCAAGCGGACGGGAGAGGGAACAATGAGCAGTTCTTC

d_call: TRBD1
j_call: TRBJ2-5
clone_size: .
v_call: TRBV29-1
cdr3_aa: CSVEDSHRGQGGGETQYF
cdr3_nt: TGCAGCGTTGAAGATTCCCACAGGGGACAGGGAGGTGGAGAGACCCAGTACTTC

d_call: .
j_call: TRBJ1-1
clone_size: .
v_call: TRBV6-2/TRBV6-3
cdr3_aa: CASSYTPGKGFGNTEAFF
cdr3_nt: TGTGCCAGCAGTTACACCCCAGGGAAAGGATTTGGGAACACTGAAGCTTTCTTT

d_call: TRBD1
j_call: TRBJ2-6
clone_size: .
v_call: TRBV7-3
cdr3_aa: CASSTTGGAGANVLTF
cdr3_nt: TGTGCCAGCAGCACAACAGGGGGCGCTGGGGCCAACGTCCTGACTTTC

d_call: .
j_call: TRBJ1-1
clone_size: .
v_call: TRBV11-2
cdr3_aa: CASSPGSRAFF
cdr3_nt: TGTGCCAGCAGCCCCGGGTCTAGAGCTTTCTTT

d_call: TRBD1
j_call: TRBJ1-2
clone_size: .
v_call: TRBV6-2/TRBV6-3
cdr3_aa: CASSPDRVGYGYTF
cdr3_nt: TGTGCCAGCAGCCCCGACAGGGTCGGCTATGGCTACACCTTC

d_call: .
j_call: TRBJ2-7
clone_size: .
v_call: TRBV10-3
cdr3_aa: CAISESGLYEQYF
cdr3_nt: TGTGCCATCAGTGAGTCGGGCCTCTACGAGCAGTACTTC

d_call: TRBD2
j_call: TRBJ2-1
clone_size: .
v_call: TRBV5-4
cdr3_aa: CASSVGLAGARIYEQFF
cdr3_nt: TGTGCCAGCAGCGTAGGACTAGCGGGAGCCCGGATCTATGAGCAGTTCTTC

d_call: .
j_call: TRBJ1-2
clone_size: .
v_call: TRBV28
cdr3_aa: CASSGGGVPYGYTF
cdr3_nt: TGTGCCAGTTCCGGGGGGGGAGTCCCATATGGCTACACCTTC

d_call: TRBD1
j_call: TRBJ1-1
clone_size: many
v_call: TRBV7-8
cdr3_aa: CASSLTGGTEAFF
cdr3_nt: TGTGCCAGCAGCTTGACAGGGGGCACTGAAGCTTTCTTT

d_call: TRBD1
j_call: TRBJ2-7
clone_size: once
v_call: TRBV10-3
cdr3_aa: CASRDREDYEQYF
cdr3_nt: TGTGCCTCTAGGGACAGGGAGGACTACGAGCAGTACTTC

d_call: TRBD2
j_call: TRBJ2-7
clone_size: .
v_call: TRBV6-5
cdr3_aa: CASSPTLADLLEQYF
cdr3_nt: TGTGCCAGCAGTCCAACTCTAGCGGACCTTCTTGAGCAGTACTTC

d_call: .
j_call: TRBJ1-5
clone_size: few
v_call: TRBV2
cdr3_aa: CASDGEYNQPQHF
cdr3_nt: TGTGCCAGCGACGGAGAATACAATCAGCCCCAGCATTTT

d_call: .
j_call: TRBJ1-1
clone_size: few
v_call: TRBV6-2/TRBV6-3
cdr3_aa: CASSYLDILNTEAFF
cdr3_nt: TGTGCCAGCAGTTACCTGGACATCTTGAACACTGAAGCTTTCTTT

d_call: TRBD1
j_call: TRBJ1-1
clone_size: .
v_call: TRBV3-1/TRBV3-2
cdr3_aa: CASSPTGQGRNTEAFF
cdr3_nt: TGTGCCAGCAGCCCCACGGGACAGGGGAGGAACACTGAAGCTTTCTTT

d_call: .
j_call: TRBJ2-6
clone_size: .
v_call: TRBV4-1
cdr3_aa: CASSQDDRSGANVLTF
cdr3_nt: TGCGCCAGCAGCCAAGATGACAGATCTGGGGCCAACGTCCTGACTTTC

d_call: .
j_call: TRBJ1-1
clone_size: once
v_call: TRBV4-3
cdr3_aa: CASSLDGSRLNEAFF
cdr3_nt: TGCGCCAGCAGCCTCGACGGGAGCAGGCTGAACGAAGCTTTCTTT

d_call: TRBD2
j_call: TRBJ2-7
clone_size: few
v_call: TRBV29-1
cdr3_aa: CSVAGGSSYEQYF
cdr3_nt: TGCAGCGTTGCGGGCGGGAGCTCCTACGAGCAGTACTTC

d_call: .
j_call: TRBJ1-1
clone_size: .
v_call: TRBV4-3
cdr3_aa: CASSQLTSVTEAFF
cdr3_nt: TGCGCCAGCAGCCAACTGACATCGGTAACTGAAGCTTTCTTT

d_call: TRBD1
j_call: TRBJ2-5
clone_size: .
v_call: TRBV2
cdr3_aa: CASSRPGQSTYRETQYF
cdr3_nt: TGTGCCAGCAGTCGACCGGGACAGTCAACATACAGAGAGACCCAGTACTTC

d_call: .
j_call: TRBJ1-6
clone_size: few
v_call: TRBV25-1
cdr3_aa: CASSDHDSLNSPLHF
cdr3_nt: TGTGCCAGCAGTGACCATGACAGCCTAAATTCACCCCTCCACTTT

d_call: .
j_call: TRBJ2-1
clone_size: .
v_call: TRBV27
cdr3_aa: CASSLEPGNEQFF
cdr3_nt: TGTGCCAGCAGCCTCGAGCCGGGCAATGAGCAGTTCTTC

d_call: TRBD1
j_call: TRBJ1-1
clone_size: .
v_call: TRBV7-2
cdr3_aa: CASSLDRGKTEAFF
cdr3_nt: TGTGCCAGCAGCTTGGACAGGGGAAAAACTGAAGCTTTCTTT

d_call: .
j_call: TRBJ2-7
clone_size: .
v_call: TRBV10-3
cdr3_aa: CAISRGGIEQYF
cdr3_nt: TGTGCCATCAGCCGAGGCGGGATCGAGCAGTACTTC

d_call: .
j_call: TRBJ1-6
clone_size: .
v_call: TRBV2
cdr3_aa: CASRGTRQGNWNSPLHF
cdr3_nt: TGTGCCAGCAGGGGAACAAGGCAGGGGAATTGGAATTCACCCCTCCACTTT

d_call: .
j_call: TRBJ1-1
clone_size: .
v_call: TRBV5-1
cdr3_aa: CASSLRGNTEAFF
cdr3_nt: TGCGCCAGCAGCTTGCGCGGGAACACTGAAGCTTTCTTT

d_call: TRBD1
j_call: TRBJ2-4
clone_size: once
v_call: TRBV28
cdr3_aa: CASSHGTVTAKNIQYF
cdr3_nt: TGTGCCAGCAGCCATGGGACAGTCACAGCCAAAAACATTCAGTACTTC

d_call: .
j_call: TRBJ1-5
clone_size: once
v_call: TRBV19
cdr3_aa: CASRGNDRGWGNQPQHF
cdr3_nt: TGTGCCAGTAGAGGAAATGATCGGGGATGGGGCAATCAGCCCCAGCATTTT

d_call: TRBD1
j_call: TRBJ1-2
clone_size: few
v_call: TRBV18
cdr3_aa: CASSPDRVNYGYTF
cdr3_nt: TGTGCCAGCTCACCAGACAGGGTGAACTATGGCTACACCTTC

d_call: .
j_call: TRBJ1-4
clone_size: .
v_call: TRBV6-1
cdr3_aa: CASSEGAPTNEKLFF
cdr3_nt: TGTGCCAGCAGTGAAGGGGCCCCAACTAATGAAAAACTGTTTTTT

d_call: .
j_call: TRBJ2-7
clone_size: few
v_call: TRBV7-2
cdr3_aa: CASSLVGAETYEQYF
cdr3_nt: TGTGCCAGCAGCTTAGTAGGAGCGGAAACCTACGAGCAGTACTTC

d_call: .
j_call: TRBJ1-5
clone_size: .
v_call: TRBV21-1
cdr3_aa: CASSKGTGESNQPQHF
cdr3_nt: TGTGCCAGCAGCAAAGGTACAGGGGAAAGCAATCAGCCCCAGCATTTT

d_call: TRBD2
j_call: TRBJ2-5
clone_size: once
v_call: TRBV27
cdr3_aa: CASRRAGGGETQYF
cdr3_nt: TGTGCCAGCAGGCGAGCGGGAGGAGGGGAGACCCAGTACTTC

d_call: TRBD1
j_call: TRBJ2-7
clone_size: .
v_call: TRBV24-1
cdr3_aa: CATSDSGGTGNEQYF
cdr3_nt: TGTGCCACCAGTGATTCGGGCGGGACAGGGAACGAGCAGTACTTC

d_call: TRBD1
j_call: TRBJ1-1
clone_size: .
v_call: TRBV18
cdr3_aa: CASSPQGARTEAFF
cdr3_nt: TGTGCCAGCTCACCACAGGGGGCTAGAACTGAAGCTTTCTTT

d_call: TRBD1
j_call: TRBJ2-7
clone_size: .
v_call: TRBV5-5
cdr3_aa: CASSLAGQGTYEQYF
cdr3_nt: TGTGCCAGCAGCTTGGCGGGACAGGGAACGTACGAGCAGTACTTC

d_call: TRBD1
j_call: TRBJ1-6
clone_size: once
v_call: TRBV18
cdr3_aa: CASSPFEGGHNSPLHF
cdr3_nt: TGTGCCAGCTCACCATTCGAAGGGGGCCATAATTCACCCCTCCACTTT

d_call: TRBD1
j_call: TRBJ1-2
clone_size: .
v_call: TRBV7-8
cdr3_aa: CASRSQGIGYGYTF
cdr3_nt: TGTGCCAGCAGGTCACAGGGGATTGGGTATGGCTACACCTTC

d_call: .
j_call: TRBJ1-3
clone_size: .
v_call: TRBV11-2
cdr3_aa: CASSLARAYGNTIYF
cdr3_nt: TGTGCCAGCAGCTTGGCCAGGGCCTATGGAAACACCATATATTTT

d_call: .
j_call: TRBJ1-5
clone_size: .
v_call: TRBV28
cdr3_aa: CASSLLQGNQPQHF
cdr3_nt: TGTGCCAGCAGTTTACTACAGGGCAATCAGCCCCAGCATTTT

d_call: TRBD1
j_call: TRBJ2-5
clone_size: .
v_call: TRBV5-1
cdr3_aa: CASSSRQGTGQETQYF
cdr3_nt: TGCGCCAGCAGCTCTCGACAGGGGACGGGACAAGAGACCCAGTACTTC

d_call: .
j_call: TRBJ2-6
clone_size: .
v_call: TRBV5-6
cdr3_aa: CASSLWGAGANVLTF
cdr3_nt: TGTGCCAGCAGCTTGTGGGGCGCTGGGGCCAACGTCCTGACTTTC

d_call: TRBD2
j_call: TRBJ2-7
clone_size: .
v_call: TRBV19
cdr3_aa: CASRPGLAGANEQYF
cdr3_nt: TGTGCCAGTAGGCCTGGACTAGCGGGAGCCAACGAGCAGTACTTC

d_call: TRBD1
j_call: TRBJ2-2
clone_size: .
v_call: TRBV6-6
cdr3_aa: CASSPGGPGSGTGELFF
cdr3_nt: TGTGCCAGCAGTCCAGGGGGCCCTGGGTCGGGAACCGGGGAGCTGTTTTTT

d_call: .
j_call: TRBJ2-6
clone_size: .
v_call: TRBV19
cdr3_aa: CASSTVTVSSGANVLTF
cdr3_nt: TGTGCCAGTAGTACCGTGACAGTTTCTTCTGGGGCCAACGTCCTGACTTTC

d_call: .
j_call: TRBJ2-7
clone_size: few
v_call: TRBV11-3
cdr3_aa: CASSFGTAPYEQYF
cdr3_nt: TGTGCCAGCAGCTTCGGGACTGCCCCCTACGAGCAGTACTTC

d_call: .
j_call: TRBJ2-6
clone_size: .
v_call: TRBV7-3
cdr3_aa: CASTAAGANVLTF
cdr3_nt: TGTGCCAGCACCGCGGCTGGGGCCAACGTCCTGACTTTC

d_call: .
j_call: TRBJ1-1
clone_size: .
v_call: TRBV7-9
cdr3_aa: CASSLEKGIGINTEAFF
cdr3_nt: TGTGCCAGCAGCTTAGAGAAGGGGATCGGAATTAACACTGAAGCTTTCTTT

d_call: TRBD1
j_call: TRBJ2-7
clone_size: .
v_call: TRBV9
cdr3_aa: CASSYRDRSSYEQYF
cdr3_nt: TGTGCCAGCAGCTACCGGGACAGGAGTTCCTACGAGCAGTACTTC